Below are 27 T cell receptor beta chains sequenced from a single sample in a study of CD4 and CD8 cells across lung adenocarcinoma regions. TCRdb re-analysed the PCR reads in MiXCR, keeping a single row per CDR3 protein. The table shows 7,500 or so distinct CDR3 sequences, with approximately 53% occurring only once. Sample: CD8+ T cells from the center of a lung tumor. The receptors here all came from a male donor with lung adenocarcinoma. The CD4 and CD8 labels of this study may be unreliable.

This clonotype was seen a single time. The genes are TRBV6-5 and TRBJ2-1, with a weak D call TRBD2 (5 bases). Trimming cost V 3 bases and J 10 bases, with 16 bases left between them. The length of the CDR3 is 14 residues. Germline values: CDR1 MNHEY, CDR2 SVGAGI. The CDR3, as DNA: TGTGCCAGCAGTTATGGTAGAGGGTTCTACGAGCAGTTCTTC. Its protein is CASSYGRGFYEQFF.

The chain employs TRBV7-2 and TRBJ2-1, with D possibly TRBD1 on 6 matching bases. The assigned J gene may be wrong: the sequence end matches TRBJ2-5 better. The CDR3 length is 17 residues. Per the germline V gene, CDR1 is SGHTA and CDR2 is FQGNSA. CDR3 region: CASSLGQEQGILATQYF. The CDR3 DNA sequence: TGTGCCAGCAGCTTAGGACAGGAACAGGGTATTTTGGCGACCCAGTACTTC.

This clonotype was detected only once. The CDR3 DNA reads as TGTGCCAGCAGTGAAGCGCGGGGAACCAAGCAAGAGACCCAGTTCTTC. It is translated as CASSEARGTKQETQFF. The J gene is TRBJ2-1, the V gene TRBV6-1, with a weak D call TRBD2 (6 bases). Trimming took off 0 bases at V and 13 bases at J, with 22 bases between the two ends. The CDR3 has 16 residues. Germline V gene sequence: CDR1 MNHNS, CDR2 SASEGT.

The chain employs TRBV25-1 and TRBJ1-1; D is possibly TRBD1 (5 bases). Trimming pared 4 bases from V and 7 bases from J, leaving 10 bases between. CDR3 length equals 12 residues. Germline V gives CDR1 MGHDK, CDR2 SYGVNS. The CDR3 DNA reads as TGTGCCAGCAGTGGAGGGGCCGATGAAGCTTTCTTT. Translation: CASSGGADEAFF.

The rearrangement joins TRBV6-1 to TRBJ1-4; D is unclear. The CDR3 has 14 amino acids. In germline, CDR1 is MNHNS, CDR2 SASEGT. Trimming stripped 6 bases from V and 4 bases from J, with 12 bases between. In nucleotides, the CDR3 is TGTGCCAGCAGCGATCATGGGGATAATGAAAAACTGTTTTTT. Its translation is CASSDHGDNEKLFF.

The gene calls are TRBV27 and TRBJ1-3; no clear D gene. The V end was cut by 2 bases, the J end by 0 bases, with 5 bases between. The CDR3 has 14 residues. The V gene's germline CDR1 is MNHEY and CDR2 SMNVEV (reference sequence). The CDR3 nucleotides are TGTGCCAGCAGTTTAGGCCGCTCTGGAAACACCATATATTTT. This gives the protein CASSLGRSGNTIYF.

This sequence joins TRBV27 and TRBJ1-5; possibly TRBD1 for D (5 bases). V lost 0 bases, J lost 9 bases, and 9 bases lay in between. The germline V gene encodes CDR1 MNHEY and CDR2 SMNVEV (reference sequence). The CDR3 loop spans 13 amino acids. CDR3 sequence reads: CASSLSQGGPQHF. CDR3 coding DNA: TGTGCCAGCAGTTTATCGCAGGGAGGGCCCCAGCATTTT.

The V gene is TRBV6-5, the J gene TRBJ1-4; D is unresolved. CDR1 and CDR2 (germline): MNHEY, SVGAGI. The CDR3 loop spans 16 amino acids. V was shortened by 0 bases and J by 6 bases, with 14 bases between the two germline ends. CDR3 sequence: CASSYSTVRSHEKLFF. CDR3 nucleotide sequence: TGTGCCAGCAGTTACTCGACGGTGCGGTCCCATGAAAAACTGTTTTTT.

This clonotype was seen a few times. The chain combines TRBV6-5 with TRBJ1-1, with a tentative D call TRBD1 (5 bases). The length of the CDR3 is 13 residues. V was pared by 2 bases and J by 5 bases, with 9 bases between. Germline V CDR1 and CDR2: MNHEY, SVGAGI. In nucleotides, the CDR3 is TGTGCCAGCAGTTACACGACAGTTACTGAAGCTTTCTTT. Translated, it gives CASSYTTVTEAFF.

This clonotype has only a few counts. The rearrangement links TRBV6-5 to TRBJ1-2; D is unresolved. Germline-derived CDR1 and CDR2 are MNHEY and SVGAGI. The germline V and J ends were trimmed by 2 bases and 12 bases, with 16 bases remaining between them. This CDR3 spans 13 amino acids. CDR3 residues: CASSYKAADKDTF. The DNA for the CDR3 is TGTGCCAGCAGTTACAAGGCAGCCGACAAGGACACCTTC.

The sample holds many counts of this clonotype. The chain recombines TRBV25-1 with TRBJ2-5, with TRBD2 matching over 12 bases. J gave up 2 bases and V 8 bases, and 3 bases lay outside the gene matches. Germline V CDR1 and CDR2: MGHDK, SYGVNS. CDR3 size: 14 residues. The CDR3: CASGLAGRQETQYF. CDR3 DNA sequence: TGTGCCAGCGGACTAGCGGGGAGACAAGAGACCCAGTACTTC.

The rearrangement uses TRBV15 and TRBJ1-2, with 8 bases aligning to TRBD1. The CDR3 consists of 15 residues. V lost 5 bases, J lost 8 bases, and 13 bases stayed unmatched. CDR1 LNHNV and CDR2 YYDKDF come from the germline V gene (reference sequence). The CDR3 region is CATSPAYDRGGGYTF. The CDR3 coding sequence is TGTGCCACCAGCCCAGCCTACGACAGGGGCGGCGGCTACACCTTC.

The chain is built from TRBV11-2 and TRBJ2-5; D may be TRBD1 (6 bases). The tail of the sequence fits TRBJ2-7 better, so the J call may be wrong. Germline V lookup: CDR1 SGHAT, CDR2 FQNNGV. The CDR3 spans 15 residues. CDR3 residues: CASSSLGTPSYEQYF. CDR3 coding DNA: TGTGCCAGCAGCTCATTGGGGACACCCTCTTACGAGCAGTACTTC.

This clonotype was counted a few times. The chain uses TRBV12-3 or TRBV12-4 and TRBJ2-5, with 12 positions matching TRBD1. This CDR3 has 15 amino acids. V lost 10 bases and J lost 11; bases outside the gene matches: 17. CDR3 residues: CANRSGTGGYNEQYF. The CDR3 DNA reads as TGTGCCAACAGGTCGGGGACAGGGGGCTACAATGAGCAGTACTTC.

The chain employs TRBV19 and TRBJ2-6; no clear D. Per the germline V gene, CDR1 is LNHDA and CDR2 is SQIVND (reference sequence). The CDR3 runs to 15 residues. The V end lost 6 bases, the J end lost 1 base, and 10 bases lay between the germline ends. The CDR3 DNA reads as TGTGCCAGTAGCTCCTACCGATCTGGGGCCAACGTCCTGACTTTC. Protein product: CASSSYRSGANVLTF.

This chain joins TRBV4-1 and TRBJ2-5; possible D gene TRBD2, 7 bases. Per the germline V gene, CDR1 is MGHRA and CDR2 is YSYEKL. The CDR3 extends over 19 amino acids. V shed 1 base and J shed 8 bases, with 29 bases lying between them. The CDR3, as DNA: TGCGCCAGCAGCCAAGTAGGGGCGGGCGGGGGCAGGGACCAAAACACCCAGTACTTC. This sequence encodes CASSQVGAGGGRDQNTQYF.

The chain joins TRBV6-1 to TRBJ2-1, with TRBD1 identical over 10 bases. From germline, CDR1 is MNHNS and CDR2 SASEGT. The CDR3 length is 15 residues. V gave up 1 base and J gave up 3 bases; unmatched junction bases: 0. CDR3 nucleotides: TGTGCCAGCAGTGAAGGGACAGGGGGCTACAATGAGCAGTTCTTC. Protein: CASSEGTGGYNEQFF.

DNA for the CDR3: TGCAGTGCTTCGGGACTAGCGGTATACAATGAGCAGTTCTTC. Protein sequence: CSASGLAVYNEQFF. V is TRBV20-1 and J is TRBJ2-1; 11 nucleotides match TRBD2. V was clipped by 5 bases and J by 4 bases; unmatched bases: 4. CDR1 is DFQATT and CDR2 is SNEGSKA in the germline V gene (reference sequence). The CDR3 is 14 residues long.

On this clonotype: Given the absence of the conserved phenylalanine or tryptophan at the CDR3 end, a read error is likely. The limits of the CDR3 on the DNA are not certain, so only TCRdb's listed CDR3 is given. The chain is built from TRBV6-4 and TRBJ2-3; TRBD2 was called by the table and not checked on the DNA. Germline V gene lookup returns CDR1 MRHNA and CDR2 SNTAGT. The CDR3 is 15 residues long, counting both termini. CDR3 amino acids: CASSTSGGTTMSSSS.

J is TRBJ2-5 and V is TRBV6-1; no clear D. The better agreement between TRBJ2-7 and the DNA end casts doubt on the J call. The CDR3 has 13 residues. Germline CDR1 MNHNS, CDR2 SASEGT. The CDR3 DNA reads TGTGCCAGCAGTGTAAAGGGTTCCTACGAGCAGTACTTC. Translation gives CASSVKGSYEQYF.

The genes are TRBV6-1 and TRBJ2-3; weak D call: TRBD2 (6 bases). Germline CDR1 and CDR2: MNHNS and SASEGT. This CDR3 region has 16 residues. Trimming stripped 0 bases from V and 4 bases from J, with 14 bases between. This CDR3 is CASSEAPRGWADTQYF. CDR3 sequence (DNA): TGTGCCAGCAGTGAAGCGCCGCGGGGATGGGCAGATACGCAGTATTTT.

This chain joins TRBV6-1 and TRBJ2-3, with 9 bases lining up with TRBD2. V dropped 6 bases and J dropped 1; count of bases not matched to a gene: 14. The CDR3 runs to 18 residues. Germline-derived CDR1 and CDR2 are MNHNS and SASEGT. CDR3 loop: CASSEAGGGSPGTDTQYF. The CDR3 coding sequence is TGTGCCAGCAGCGAGGCGGGAGGGGGGAGCCCAGGCACAGATACGCAGTATTTT.

This chain links TRBV6-1 with TRBJ2-6, with D unclear. This CDR3 has 12 amino acids. CDR1 and CDR2 from the germline V gene are MNHNS and SASEGT. The V gene lost 8 bases and the J gene lost 1 base, with 3 bases spanning the gap. CDR3 region: CASQSGANVLTF. CDR3 nucleotides: TGTGCCAGCCAGTCTGGGGCCAACGTCCTGACTTTC.

This chain uses TRBV10-2 with TRBJ2-5, with D unresolved. Germline loops: CDR1 WSHSY, CDR2 SAAADI. The germline V and J ends were trimmed by 5 bases and 3 bases, with 10 bases remaining between them. The CDR3 is 13 amino acids. The chain's CDR3 is CASSLLVEETQYF. CDR3 nucleotides: TGCGCCAGCAGTCTTTTGGTGGAAGAGACCCAGTACTTC.

A note on this clonotype: The junction departs from germline at one end; a sequencing error may be responsible. V gene TRBV10-1 combines with J gene TRBJ1-1, with 8 bases that match TRBD1. Germline lookup yields CDR1 WNHNN and CDR2 SYGVQD (reference sequence). This CDR3 contains 16 residues. The CDR3 region is CASYRDRRPSDTGAFF. CDR3 in DNA: TGCGCCAGTTACCGGGACAGGAGGCCTTCAGACACTGGAGCTTTCTTC.

The V and J genes are TRBV6-5 and TRBJ2-2; D is uncertain. The germline CDR1 and CDR2 sequences are MNHEY and SVGAGI. V lost 0 bases, J lost 7 bases, and 6 bases lay in between. CDR3 length equals 13 residues. In DNA, the CDR3 is TGTGCCAGCAGTTACTCAGGGATCGGGGAGCTGTTTTTT. Translating it yields CASSYSGIGELFF.

Comment on this clonotype: The CDR3 end shows no conserved phenylalanine or tryptophan, and so a read error is likely. The limits of the CDR3 on the DNA are not certain, so only TCRdb's listed CDR3 is given. V gene TRBV18 combines with J gene TRBJ2-5. Looked up from germline, CDR1 is KGHSH and CDR2 is LQKENI. The CDR3 has 11 amino acids, counting both end residues. CDR3 in amino acids: CFFCRDGVSLC.